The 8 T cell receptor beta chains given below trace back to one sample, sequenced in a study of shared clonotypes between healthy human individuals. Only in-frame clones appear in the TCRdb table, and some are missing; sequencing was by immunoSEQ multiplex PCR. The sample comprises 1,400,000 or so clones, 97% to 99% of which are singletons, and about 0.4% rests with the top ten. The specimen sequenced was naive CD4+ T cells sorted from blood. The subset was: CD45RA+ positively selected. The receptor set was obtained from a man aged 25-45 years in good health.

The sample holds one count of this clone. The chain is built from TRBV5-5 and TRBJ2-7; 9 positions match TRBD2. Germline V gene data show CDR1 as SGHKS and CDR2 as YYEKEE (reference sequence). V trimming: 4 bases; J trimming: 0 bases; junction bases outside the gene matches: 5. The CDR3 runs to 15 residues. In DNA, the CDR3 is TGTGCCAGCAGCAATCTAGCGGGGAGCTCCTACGAGCAGTACTTC. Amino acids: CASSNLAGSSYEQYF.

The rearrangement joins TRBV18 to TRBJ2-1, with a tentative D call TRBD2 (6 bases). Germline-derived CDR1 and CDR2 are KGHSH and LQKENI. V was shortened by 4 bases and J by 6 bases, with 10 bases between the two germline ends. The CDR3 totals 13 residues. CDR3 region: CASSRGTGNEQFF. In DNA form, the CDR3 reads TGTGCCAGCTCACGGGGGACTGGCAATGAGCAGTTCTTC.

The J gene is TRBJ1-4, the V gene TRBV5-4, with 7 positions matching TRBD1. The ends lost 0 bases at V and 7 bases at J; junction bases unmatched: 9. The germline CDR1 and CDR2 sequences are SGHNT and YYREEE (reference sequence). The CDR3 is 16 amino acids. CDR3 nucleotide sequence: TGTGCCAGCAGCTTGGACAGGGGTGGACAGAGTGAAAAACTGTTTTTT. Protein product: CASSLDRGGQSEKLFF. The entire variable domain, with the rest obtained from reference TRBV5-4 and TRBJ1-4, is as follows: ETGVTQSPTHLIKTRGQQVTLRCSSQSGHNTVSWYQQALGQGPQFIFQYYREEENGRGNFPPRFSGLQFPNYSSELNVNALELDDSALYLCASSLDRGGQSEKLFFGSGTQLSVL.

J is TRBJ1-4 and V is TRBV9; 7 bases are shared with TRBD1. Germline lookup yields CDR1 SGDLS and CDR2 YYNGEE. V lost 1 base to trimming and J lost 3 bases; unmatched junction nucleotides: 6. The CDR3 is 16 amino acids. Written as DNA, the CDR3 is TGTGCCAGCAGCGTAAGCCCGACAGGGTCTAATGAAAAACTGTTTTTT. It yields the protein CASSVSPTGSNEKLFF.

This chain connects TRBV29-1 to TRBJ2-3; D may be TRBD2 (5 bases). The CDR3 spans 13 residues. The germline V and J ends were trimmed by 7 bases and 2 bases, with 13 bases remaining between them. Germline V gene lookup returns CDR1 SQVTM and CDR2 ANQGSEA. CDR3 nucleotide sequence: TGCAGCGCACTGATCGGGAACACAGATACGCAGTATTTT. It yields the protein CSALIGNTDTQYF.

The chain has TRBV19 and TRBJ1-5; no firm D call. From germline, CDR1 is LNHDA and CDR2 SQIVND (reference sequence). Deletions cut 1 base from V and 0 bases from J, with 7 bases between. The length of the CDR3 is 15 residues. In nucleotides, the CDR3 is TGTGCCAGTAGTATAGCCAGGATTAGCAATCAGCCCCAGCATTTT. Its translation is CASSIARISNQPQHF.

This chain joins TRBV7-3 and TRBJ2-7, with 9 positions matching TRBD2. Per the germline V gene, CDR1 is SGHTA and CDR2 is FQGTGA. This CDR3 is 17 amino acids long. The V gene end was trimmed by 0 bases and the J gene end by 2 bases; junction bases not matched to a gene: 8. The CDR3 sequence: CASSLTVVAGVAYEQYF. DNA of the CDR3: TGTGCCAGCAGCTTAACGGTGGTAGCGGGAGTCGCCTACGAGCAGTACTTC.

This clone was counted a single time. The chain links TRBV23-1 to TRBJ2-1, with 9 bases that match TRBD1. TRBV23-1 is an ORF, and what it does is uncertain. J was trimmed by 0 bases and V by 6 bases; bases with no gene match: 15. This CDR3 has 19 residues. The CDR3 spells CASRMTGGTSGYSYNEQFF. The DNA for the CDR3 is TGCGCCAGCAGGATGACAGGGGGGACAAGCGGGTACTCCTACAATGAGCAGTTCTTC.